This entry concerns a single TCR beta chain. Its antigen is not identified. CDR3 length: 14 residues. Germline CDR1 SGHRS, CDR2 YFSETQ. Trimming shortened V by 2 bases and J by 1 base, and 9 bases separated the two germline ends. This specimen comes from a study of T cells after yellow fever vaccination. As for the study in general: SMART-Seq v4 Ultra Low Input served to prepare low-cell-number fractions. Study-level points and caveats: Repertoires obtained by FACS sorting could include abundant clonotypes that entered as contaminants from the bulk population. Most primary-vaccination clones reappeared after the booster (approximately 96% CD4, roughly 88% CD8).

Universal primer sites and UMIs were introduced during 5'RACE template-switching synthesis of TCR cDNA. TCRdb reanalysed the 5' RACE reads using MiXCR and keeps one entry per CDR3 protein. This table has under 200,000 distinct CDR3 sequences, less than 9% appearing once. Source: CD4+ T cells sorted from PBMCs, taken roughly 5 days after the first yellow fever vaccination. The gene calls are TRBV5-1 and TRBJ2-5; D unclear. This clonotype originated in a man aged 18 to 35 who received the YFV17D yellow fever vaccine. The CDR3 coding sequence is TGCGCCAGCAGCTTCGGTCAGTCCCAAGAGACCCAGTACTTC. This translates into CASSFGQSQETQYF.